This paragraph reports one T cell receptor beta chain. Original processing notes: Reference gene primer amplification yielded estimated nucleated cell counts. The method was immunoSEQ multiplex PCR; TCRdb's version includes in-frame clones alone and lacks a portion of them. V and J calls plus clone size are reproduced from that table; the DNA served to infer D and trimming. The sample records tens of thousands of clones, around four fifths being singletons. The CDR3 is 13 amino acids. Germline CDR1 reads LNHDA; CDR2 reads SQIVND (reference sequence). Between the trimmed V and J ends, which lost 3 bases and 8 bases, there was a span of 13 bases. These data are taken from a study of blood T cell repertoires in COVID-19. The wider study: Researchers got acute and convalescent COVID-19 samples from the United States, Italy and Spain. Nucleic acid was either cDNA or gDNA, and it came from T cells, B-cell-depleted T cells, or PBMCs.

The sequence derives from a woman aged 80 or over with acute or convalescent COVID-19. The specimen sequenced was peripheral blood. The rearrangement joins TRBV19 to TRBJ1-1, with D unresolved. The DNA for the CDR3 is TGTGCCAGTAGTATTGGTACTGCGCGGGAAGCTTTCTTT. Translating gives CASSIGTAREAFF. Drawing the rest from reference TRBV19 and TRBJ1-1, the complete variable domain is DGGITQSPKYLFRKEGQNVTLSCEQNLNHDAMYWYRQDPGQGLRLIYYSQIVNDFQKGDIAEGYSVSREKKESFPLTVTSAQKNPTAFYLCASSIGTAREAFFGQGTRLTVV.